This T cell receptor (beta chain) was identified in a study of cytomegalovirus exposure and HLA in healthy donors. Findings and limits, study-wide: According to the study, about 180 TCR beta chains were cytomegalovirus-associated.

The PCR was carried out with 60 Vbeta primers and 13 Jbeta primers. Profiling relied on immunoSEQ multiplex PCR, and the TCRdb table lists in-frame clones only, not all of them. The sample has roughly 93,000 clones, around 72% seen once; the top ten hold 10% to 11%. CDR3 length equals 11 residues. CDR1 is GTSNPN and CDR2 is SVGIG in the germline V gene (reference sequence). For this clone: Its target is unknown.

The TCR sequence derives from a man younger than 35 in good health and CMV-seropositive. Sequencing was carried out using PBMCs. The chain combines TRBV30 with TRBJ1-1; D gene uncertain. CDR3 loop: CAAAGNTEAFF. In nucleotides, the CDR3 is TGTGCTGCCGCAGGGAACACTGAAGCTTTCTTT.